This is a list of T cell receptor beta chains from one sample in a study of cytomegalovirus exposure and HLA in healthy donors. Data came from immunoSEQ multiplex PCR; TCRdb stores just in-frame clones and leaves some out. The sample contains about 140,000 clones, around 65% of which appear only once. The sample taken for sequencing was PBMCs. The receptors derive from a male donor in good health and CMV-seronegative. Both conserved end residues are part of each CDR3. The D gene is left open where the match is weak. Rows may omit the clone size; those that give it use once, few, many or a size class.

NA	TRBV6-5	NA	TRBJ1-6	CASSYGTGNSPLHF	TGTGCCAGCAGTTACGGAACAGGGAATTCACCCCTCCACTTT
NA	TRBV5-4	NA	TRBJ1-1	CASSSGGRGNTEAFF	TGTGCCAGCAGCTCGGGGGGGAGGGGGAACACTGAAGCTTTCTTT
NA	TRBV2	TRBD1	TRBJ1-4	CASSPGTGGWDEKLFF	TGTGCCAGCAGTCCTGGGACAGGGGGTTGGGACGAAAAACTGTTTTTT
NA	TRBV6-1	NA	TRBJ1-5	CASSEGGVGNQPQHF	TGTGCCAGCAGTGAGGGGGGGGTGGGCAATCAGCCCCAGCATTTT
NA	TRBV7-3	NA	TRBJ1-1	CASSLQQDTEAFF	TGTGCCAGCAGCTTACAACAGGACACTGAAGCTTTCTTT
once	TRBV5-6	TRBD2	TRBJ2-7	CASTLTPGGNSYEQYF	TGTGCCAGCACCCTTACCCCCGGGGGGAACTCCTACGAGCAGTACTTC
NA	TRBV13	NA	TRBJ2-7	CASSSLGYEQYF	TGTGCCAGCAGCTCCCTCGGCTACGAGCAGTACTTC
NA	TRBV15	NA	TRBJ2-3	CATSNLERRTDTQYF	TGTGCCACCAGCAACCTCGAGCGGCGCACAGATACGCAGTATTTT
few	TRBV19	TRBD1	TRBJ1-2	CASLGQGVTYGYTF	TGTGCCAGCCTGGGACAGGGGGTAACCTATGGCTACACCTTC
NA	TRBV2	NA	TRBJ1-2	CASSDSANYGYTF	TGTGCCAGCAGTGACAGTGCTAACTATGGCTACACCTTC
once	TRBV7-9	TRBD1	TRBJ2-5	CASSLEGTGEETQYF	TGTGCCAGCAGCTTAGAAGGGACAGGGGAAGAGACCCAGTACTTC
few	TRBV10-1	NA	TRBJ2-2	CASSEVPDSSNTGELFF	TGCGCCAGCAGTGAGGTTCCAGACTCTTCGAACACCGGGGAGCTGTTTTTT
NA	TRBV2	TRBD1	TRBJ1-6	CASSETGQYNSPLHF	TGTGCCAGCAGTGAGACAGGGCAGTATAATTCACCCCTCCACTTT
few	TRBV18	NA	TRBJ1-5	CASSPAGVGQPQHF	TGTGCCAGCTCACCAGCGGGGGTTGGGCAGCCCCAGCATTTT
NA	TRBV30	NA	TRBJ2-7	CAWSAPLDRMASYEQYF	TGTGCCTGGAGTGCACCCCTCGACAGGATGGCCTCCTACGAGCAGTACTTC
few	TRBV10-3	TRBD1	TRBJ1-6	CAISAVGDRWNSPLHF	TGTGCCATCAGTGCGGTTGGGGACAGGTGGAATTCACCCCTCCACTTT
NA	TRBV5-5	NA	TRBJ1-6	CASSLNSPSSYNSPLHF	TGTGCCAGCAGCTTGAACTCTCCGAGCTCCTATAATTCACCCCTCCACTTT
NA	TRBV18	TRBD1	TRBJ1-5	CASSPSDRAQPQHF	TGTGCCAGCTCACCATCGGACAGGGCCCAGCCCCAGCATTTT
NA	TRBV7-9	NA	TRBJ1-2	CASSLATRGNYGYTF	TGTGCCAGCAGCTTAGCGACAAGGGGGAACTATGGCTACACCTTC
NA	TRBV9	TRBD2	TRBJ2-1	CASSVVGGAYNEQFF	TGTGCCAGCAGCGTAGTCGGGGGGGCGTACAATGAGCAGTTCTTC
NA	TRBV5-1	NA	TRBJ1-1	CASSLARGNSTEAFF	TGCGCCAGCAGCTTGGCTAGGGGGAATTCGACTGAAGCTTTCTTT
NA	TRBV7-9	NA	TRBJ2-3	CASSLMEGGADTQYF	TGTGCCAGCAGCTTAATGGAGGGGGGGGCAGATACGCAGTATTTT
few	TRBV7-9	TRBD1	TRBJ2-7	CASSKRQGARNEQYF	TGTGCCAGCAGCAAACGACAGGGGGCGAGGAACGAGCAGTACTTC
NA	TRBV6-6	NA	TRBJ2-3	CAAGRGSTDTQYF	TGTGCCGCGGGCCGCGGGAGCACAGATACGCAGTATTTT
NA	TRBV19	NA	TRBJ2-7	CASTKGSYSYEQYF	TGTGCCAGTACGAAGGGGTCTTACTCCTACGAGCAGTACTTC
NA	TRBV27	NA	TRBJ1-2	CASSLERGSYGYTF	TGTGCCAGCAGTTTAGAGCGGGGCTCCTATGGCTACACCTTC
many	TRBV4-3	NA	TRBJ2-1	CASSTTRGYPYNEQFF	TGCGCCAGCAGTACAACTAGGGGGTACCCCTACAATGAGCAGTTCTTC
NA	TRBV7-6	TRBD2	TRBJ2-7	CASSAGLAAYEQYF	TGTGCCAGCAGCGCAGGACTAGCGGCCTACGAGCAGTACTTC
few	TRBV28	NA	TRBJ1-3	CASGSLETAGNTIYF	TGTGCCAGCGGGTCCCTGGAGACAGCAGGAAACACCATATATTTT
once	TRBV19	NA	TRBJ1-5	CASSIQQGLNQPQHF	TGTGCCAGTAGTATTCAACAGGGCCTCAATCAGCCCCAGCATTTT